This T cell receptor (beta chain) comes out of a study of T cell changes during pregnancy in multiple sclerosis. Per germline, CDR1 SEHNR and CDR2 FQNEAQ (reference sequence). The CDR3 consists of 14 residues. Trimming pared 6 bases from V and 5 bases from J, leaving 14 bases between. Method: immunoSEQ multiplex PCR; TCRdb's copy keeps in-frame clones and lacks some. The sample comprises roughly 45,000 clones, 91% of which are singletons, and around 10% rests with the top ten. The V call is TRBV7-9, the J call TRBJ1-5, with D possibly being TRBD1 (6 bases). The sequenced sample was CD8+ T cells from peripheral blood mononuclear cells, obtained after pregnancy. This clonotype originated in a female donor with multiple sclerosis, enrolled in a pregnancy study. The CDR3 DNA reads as TGTGCCAGCAGTTCTGGGGCAGGGGATCAGCCCCAGCATTTT. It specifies CASSSGAGDQPQHF.